These 24 T cell receptor beta chains were all obtained from the same sample, sequenced in a study of T cells in Graves' hyperthyroidism and ophthalmopathy. Amplification targeted TCR beta CDR3 regions from RNA transcripts. TCR CDR3 underwent first-round RT-PCR with the HTBI primer set. Via MiXCR, TCRdb re-called the multiplex PCR reads, giving one row per CDR3 protein. The profile covers under 650,000 distinct CDR3 sequences, with 15% to 20% appearing a single time and around 4% taken by the ten largest. Source material: blood. These receptor sequences come from a woman aged 30 to 39 with Graves' hyperthyroidism.

Many counts were recorded for this clonotype. This sequence joins TRBV2 and TRBJ2-1, with TRBD2 identical over 14 bases. V gave up 6 bases and J gave up 0 bases; unmatched junction bases: 16. The germline V gene has CDR1 SNHLY and CDR2 FYNNEI. The CDR3 has 21 residues. CDR3 protein: CASSDTGPTGTSGSSYNEQFF. CDR3 DNA sequence: TGTGCCAGCAGCGATACGGGACCAACCGGGACTAGCGGGAGCTCCTACAATGAGCAGTTCTTC.

This chain uses TRBV28 with TRBJ1-2, with TRBD1 matching over 7 bases. V gave up 3 bases and J gave up 3 bases; unmatched junction bases: 16. CDR3 length: 18 amino acids. In germline, CDR1 is MDHEN, CDR2 SYDVKM. The CDR3, as DNA: TGTGCCAGCAGTTTGCCTAACCCCGGGACAGCCTTATACTATGGCTACACCTTC. Its translation is CASSLPNPGTALYYGYTF.

This clonotype has at least ten counts. The rearrangement links TRBV11-3 to TRBJ2-7, with no clear D. Trimming pared 8 bases from V and 0 bases from J, leaving 20 bases between. Germline CDR1 SGHNT, CDR2 YENEEA. The CDR3 has 16 amino acids. The CDR3 nucleotides are TGTGCCAGCCTATCAACATTAAGGACCGTCTCCTACGAGCAGTACTTC. Translated: CASLSTLRTVSYEQYF.

This sequence joins TRBV5-4 and TRBJ1-1, with 7 bases that match TRBD1. This CDR3 comprises 15 residues. V lost 5 bases and J lost 0; bases outside the gene matches: 7. Germline lookup yields CDR1 SGHNT and CDR2 YYREEE (reference sequence). CDR3 protein: CASRQGEGMNTEAFF. In nucleotides, the CDR3 is TGTGCCAGCAGGCAGGGGGAGGGGATGAACACTGAAGCTTTCTTT.

This clonotype showed up many times. CDR3: CASSTSGRKSNEQFF. The CDR3 DNA follows: TGTGCCAGCAGTACTAGCGGGAGGAAAAGCAATGAGCAGTTCTTC. The J gene is TRBJ2-1, the V gene TRBV6-1; 12 nucleotides match TRBD2. V gave up 5 bases and J gave up 6 bases; unmatched junction bases: 5. This CDR3 region has 15 residues. Germline V gene sequence: CDR1 MNHNS, CDR2 SASEGT.

This clonotype was found many times. This rearrangement joins TRBV11-2 to TRBJ2-3; D is tentatively TRBD1 or TRBD2 (6 bases each). The germline gives CDR1 SGHAT, CDR2 FQNNGV. The CDR3 has 17 residues. V was shortened by 2 bases and J by 4 bases, with 19 bases between the two germline ends. The CDR3 DNA reads as TGTGCCAGCAGCTTAAGGCGAGTTAGGGGGGACTCAGATACGCAGTATTTT. It specifies CASSLRRVRGDSDTQYF.

The chain joins TRBV4-3 to TRBJ2-1, with D possibly TRBD2 on 6 matching bases. V lost 2 bases to trimming and J lost 9 bases, with 11 bases between them. This CDR3 spans 13 amino acids. Germline CDR1 is LGHNA and CDR2 is YSLEER. The CDR3 region has the DNA TGCGCCAGCAGCCAAAGTGGGGGGAGTGAGCAGTTCTTC. It codes for CASSQSGGSEQFF.

This clonotype was detected many times. V and J are TRBV9 and TRBJ2-5, with D perhaps TRBD1 or TRBD2 (5 bases each). The CDR3 is made up of 15 amino acids. Germline assignment: CDR1 SGDLS and CDR2 YYNGEE. The V and J ends lost 0 bases and 2 bases respectively, with 11 bases between them. This chain's CDR3 is CASSVGWDGQETQYF. The CDR3 DNA is TGTGCCAGCAGCGTAGGCTGGGACGGACAAGAGACCCAGTACTTC.

A single count supports this clonotype. With a much larger clone just one base away, this may be a read error. The CDR3 nucleotides read TGTGCCAGCAGGGACAGGCTAAGCTCCTACGAGCGGTACTTC. The encoded protein is CASRDRLSSYERYF. V and J are TRBV28 and TRBJ2-7; 7 bases match TRBD1. The CDR3 is 14 amino acids. Germline lookup yields CDR1 MDHEN and CDR2 SYDVKM.

In this sample, this clonotype turned up many times. The chain uses TRBV2 and TRBJ2-3, with TRBD2 matching over 14 bases. The CDR3 is 15 amino acids. Germline-derived CDR1 and CDR2 are SNHLY and FYNNEI. Trimming at V came to 6 bases and at J to 5 bases, leaving 4 bases not matched to a gene. CDR3 in amino acids: CASRRLAGGGDTQYF. CDR3 coding DNA: TGTGCCAGCAGACGACTAGCGGGAGGGGGAGATACGCAGTATTTT. Complete variable domain (other parts from reference TRBV2 and TRBJ2-3): EPEVTQTPSHQVTQMGQEVILRCVPISNHLYFYWYRQILGQKVEFLVSFYNNEISEKSEIFDDQFSVERPDGSNFTLKIRSTKLEDSAMYFCASRRLAGGGDTQYFGPGTRLTVL.

This clonotype has just a few counts. The rearrangement uses TRBV27 and TRBJ2-7, with TRBD1 identical over 9 bases. Trimming took 5 bases from V and 5 from J; bases not matched to a gene: 7. The CDR3 has 14 amino acids. CDR1 MNHEY and CDR2 SMNVEV come from the germline V gene (reference sequence). CDR3 protein: CASSTWTGVDEQYF. The DNA for the CDR3 is TGTGCCAGCAGTACTTGGACAGGGGTGGACGAGCAGTACTTC.

This clonotype was seen many times. This chain connects TRBV27 to TRBJ2-5; 7 nucleotides agree with TRBD2. The CDR3 has 14 amino acids. Trimming removed 6 bases from V and 3 bases from J; junction bases left unmatched: 7. The V gene's germline CDR1 is MNHEY and CDR2 SMNVEV (reference sequence). CDR3 residues: CASRPSGAEETQYF. The DNA of the CDR3 is TGTGCCAGCAGGCCTAGCGGAGCTGAAGAGACCCAGTACTTC.

The chain links TRBV28 to TRBJ2-1; unclear D gene. This CDR3 spans 15 amino acids. In germline, CDR1 is MDHEN, CDR2 SYDVKM. The germline V and J ends were trimmed by 6 bases and 1 base, with 13 bases remaining between them. DNA for the CDR3: TGTGCCAGCAGGATCGGTACCTCATCCTACAATGAGCAGTTCTTC. The encoded protein is CASRIGTSSYNEQFF.

The V and J genes are TRBV5-1 and TRBJ2-1; no clear D gene. Trimming shortened V by 0 bases and J by 10 bases, and 17 bases separated the two germline ends. The length of the CDR3 is 15 residues. Germline CDR1 SGHRS, CDR2 YFSETQ. In nucleotides, the CDR3 is TGCGCCAGCAGCTTGGTTGGCGATCCGGTTGGAGAGCAGTTCTTC. Translating it yields CASSLVGDPVGEQFF.

This clonotype was counted at least ten times. The chain is built from TRBV2 and TRBJ1-4; 11 nucleotides align to TRBD1. CDR1 SNHLY and CDR2 FYNNEI come from the germline V gene. This CDR3 is 15 amino acids long. J gave up 7 bases and V 7 bases, and 8 bases lay outside the gene matches. The CDR3: CASIGQGAEFEKLFF. In DNA form, the CDR3 reads TGTGCCAGCATCGGACAGGGGGCTGAGTTTGAAAAACTGTTTTTT.

This clonotype was detected only a few times. The chain has TRBV9 and TRBJ1-2; 7 bases align to TRBD1. V shed 2 bases and J 8 bases; nucleotides not matched to a gene: 15. The CDR3 covers 16 residues. Germline V lookup: CDR1 SGDLS, CDR2 YYNGEE. CDR3 protein: CASSVPNRGFSQGYTF. The DNA for the CDR3 is TGTGCCAGCAGCGTCCCTAACAGGGGATTTTCGCAAGGCTACACCTTC. The full variable domain, its missing parts supplied by reference TRBV9 and TRBJ1-2, is DSGVTQTPKHLITATGQRVTLRCSPRSGDLSVYWYQQSLDQGLQFLIQYYNGEERAKGNILERFSAQQFPDLHSELNLSSLELGDSALYFCASSVPNRGFSQGYTFGSGTRLTVV.

This clonotype came up a few times. This rearrangement joins TRBV6-5 to TRBJ1-3, with a tentative D call TRBD1 (5 bases). Trimming removed 4 bases from V and 0 bases from J, with 10 bases in between. The CDR3 is 15 amino acids. Germline V gene lookup returns CDR1 MNHEY and CDR2 SVGAGI. The chain's CDR3 is CASSLPGLSGNTIYF. The CDR3 DNA sequence: TGTGCCAGCAGTTTACCGGGGCTCTCTGGAAACACCATATATTTT.

The CDR3 sequence: CASWRGDNEQFF. The CDR3 region has the DNA TGTGCCAGTTGGAGGGGGGACAATGAGCAGTTCTTC. V and J are TRBV2 and TRBJ2-1; D tentatively reads TRBD1 or TRBD2 (6 bases each). Trimming pared 9 bases from V and 5 bases from J, leaving 11 bases between. This CDR3 has 12 residues. The germline V gene encodes CDR1 SNHLY and CDR2 FYNNEI.

This clonotype showed up many times. The rearrangement links TRBV18 to TRBJ1-1; D unclear. Looked up from germline, CDR1 is KGHSH and CDR2 is LQKENI. Between the trimmed V and J ends, which lost 3 bases and 0 bases, there was a span of 5 bases. This CDR3 is 13 amino acids long. The CDR3 reads CASSPGVNTEAFF. CDR3 DNA sequence: TGTGCCAGCTCACCCGGGGTGAACACTGAAGCTTTCTTT. Drawing the rest from reference TRBV18 and TRBJ1-1, the complete variable domain is NAGVMQNPRHLVRRRGQEARLRCSPMKGHSHVYWYRQLPEEGLKFMVYLQKENIIDESGMPKERFSAEFPKEGPSILRIQQVVRGDSAAYFCASSPGVNTEAFFGQGTRLTVV.

This clonotype was found many times. The V call is TRBV27, the J call TRBJ2-6; 11 positions match TRBD1. Germline loops: CDR1 MNHEY, CDR2 SMNVEV (reference sequence). The CDR3 covers 18 residues. J lost 3 bases, V lost 4 bases, and 8 bases had no gene match. The CDR3, as DNA: TGTGCCAGCAGTTCAGGACAGGGGGCACGGGTTGGGGCCAACGTCCTGACTTTC. Translated, it gives CASSSGQGARVGANVLTF.

V usage is TRBV20-1 and J usage is TRBJ2-2, with 9 bases identical to TRBD2. The germline V gene has CDR1 DFQATT and CDR2 SNEGSKA (reference sequence). J was trimmed by 5 bases and V by 7 bases; bases with no gene match: 11. This CDR3 comprises 15 residues. The CDR3 is CSVIGLAGMTGELFF. CDR3 coding DNA: TGCAGTGTGATCGGGCTAGCGGGAATGACCGGGGAGCTGTTTTTT.

This clonotype showed up many times. V and J are TRBV28 and TRBJ1-5; 7 nucleotides line up with TRBD1. The CDR3 loop spans 15 amino acids. Germline V lookup: CDR1 MDHEN, CDR2 SYDVKM. V gave up 6 bases and J gave up 4 bases; unmatched junction bases: 9. In nucleotides, the CDR3 is TGTGCCAGCAGACCTGGCGCAGGGGGGAATCAGCCCCAGCATTTT. Protein product: CASRPGAGGNQPQHF.

A note on this clonotype: With a much larger clone just one base away, this may be a read error. The V call is TRBV6-2 or TRBV6-3, the J call TRBJ2-7; D may be TRBD1 (5 bases). Germline CDR1 reads MNHEY; CDR2 reads SVGEGT. This CDR3 is built from 15 residues. V lost 2 bases and J 7 bases, leaving 18 bases between the germline ends. Written as DNA, the CDR3 is TGTGCCAGCAGTTACGCTGGCAGGGCATACAATGAGCAGTACTTC. Its protein product is CASSYAGRAYNEQYF.

This clonotype was counted between two and nine times. The chain combines TRBV12-5 with TRBJ2-7; 8 bases agree with TRBD2. Trimming removed 2 bases from V and 6 bases from J; junction bases left unmatched: 15. The CDR3 loop spans 17 amino acids. Germline loops: CDR1 LGHNT, CDR2 FRNRAP. The CDR3 reads CASGLRYLGTSRVEQYF. CDR3 coding DNA: TGTGCTAGTGGTTTGCGGTATCTCGGGACTAGTCGCGTCGAGCAGTACTTC.